A single sample is the source of the 30 T cell receptor beta chains below, sequenced in a study of blood T cell repertoires in COVID-19. The assay was immunoSEQ multiplex PCR, and TCRdb's table has in-frame clones only and misses some. The data hold 68,000 or so clones, with about 80% observed a single time. Sequences were obtained from peripheral blood. Receptor source: a human donor in a cohort sampled during active COVID-19.

The V gene is TRBV11-3, the J gene TRBJ2-5, with D perhaps matching TRBD1 (5 bases). The germline V gene encodes CDR1 SGHNT and CDR2 YENEEA. The V end lost 6 bases, the J end lost 3 bases, and 11 bases lay between the germline ends. The CDR3 runs to 13 residues. CDR3 sequence (DNA): TGTGCCAGCAGTAGGGGTATCGAAGAGACCCAGTACTTC. This codes for CASSRGIEETQYF.

The CDR3 DNA sequence: TGCGCCAGCAGCCAAGATGGCACAGGGTATCGTCAGCCCCAGCATTTT. Its translation: CASSQDGTGYRQPQHF. The chain uses TRBV4-1 and TRBJ1-5, with D possibly TRBD1 on 6 matching bases. Germline CDR1 is MGHRA and CDR2 is YSYEKL. V dropped 0 bases and J dropped 6 bases, with 15 bases sitting between them. The CDR3 contains 16 residues.

The J gene is TRBJ1-6, the V gene TRBV19, with 9 bases fitting TRBD1. The CDR3 length is 13 residues. CDR1 and CDR2 (germline): LNHDA, SQIVND (reference sequence). V dropped 7 bases and J dropped 16; count of bases not matched to a gene: 11. CDR3 residues: CASTPGQGGPLHF. CDR3 in DNA: TGTGCCAGTACCCCGGGACAGGGAGGTCCACTCCACTTT.

J is TRBJ2-1 and V is TRBV6-5, with D possibly TRBD1 on 6 matching bases. CDR1 is MNHEY, CDR2 SVGAGI, per germline. The CDR3 spans 15 residues. Trimming took off 7 bases at V and 0 bases at J, with 13 bases between the two ends. The CDR3 DNA is TGTGCCAGCACCAGGGGTTCTTACTCCTACAATGAGCAGTTCTTC. It yields the protein CASTRGSYSYNEQFF.

The J gene is TRBJ2-2, the V gene TRBV11-2; D unclear. With 6 bases removed from V and 6 bases from J, the gap between germline ends came to 5 bases. From germline, CDR1 is SGHAT and CDR2 FQNNGV. This CDR3 is 11 amino acids long. The CDR3 here is CASSPAGELFF. Here the CDR3 DNA reads TGTGCCAGCAGTCCCGCCGGGGAGCTGTTTTTT.

The count of this clone is one. The rearrangement uses TRBV6-2 or TRBV6-3 and TRBJ2-5; TRBD2 matches at 11 bases. Germline CDR1 and CDR2: MNHEY and SVGEGT. Germline trimming cut 6 bases from V and 5 bases from J; bases unmatched to any gene: 8. CDR3 length equals 15 residues. The CDR3 sequence is CASSILAGDSETQYF. The CDR3 DNA follows: TGTGCCAGCAGCATACTAGCGGGAGATAGTGAGACCCAGTACTTC.

This chain uses TRBV5-1 with TRBJ1-3, with TRBD1 as a possible D gene (5 bases). The V gene lost 0 bases and the J gene lost 1 base, with 14 bases spanning the gap. The CDR3 loop spans 17 amino acids. Germline assignment: CDR1 SGHRS and CDR2 YFSETQ. CDR3 coding DNA: TGCGCCAGCAGCTTGGCCGGCCAGGGCCGATCTGGAAACACCATATATTTT. Amino acids: CASSLAGQGRSGNTIYF.

This clone was seen a handful of times. This chain uses TRBV12-3 or TRBV12-4 with TRBJ2-2; no clear D gene. There are 12 residues in the CDR3. Trimming removed 3 bases from V and 7 bases from J, with 6 bases in between. DNA of the CDR3: TGTGCCAGCAGTTTTAGTCACGGGGAGCTGTTTTTT. Translating gives CASSFSHGELFF.

This clone was counted once. V usage is TRBV4-1 and J usage is TRBJ1-6; 9 bases fit TRBD1. V trimming: 0 bases; J trimming: 14 bases; junction bases outside the gene matches: 11. CDR3 size: 16 residues. CDR1 is MGHRA and CDR2 is YSYEKL in the germline V gene. For the CDR3, the DNA is TGCGCCAGCAGCCAAGACTTGGGACAGGGTGGCTCGACCCTCCACTTT. This translates into CASSQDLGQGGSTLHF.

The chain employs TRBV5-1 and TRBJ1-6; TRBD1 matches 7 bases. Germline trimming cut 0 bases from V and 5 bases from J; bases unmatched to any gene: 8. The germline V gene encodes CDR1 SGHRS and CDR2 YFSETQ. There are 17 residues in the CDR3. CDR3 nucleotides: TGCGCCAGCAGCTTGGCGACAGGGTATCCGAATAATTCACCCCTCCACTTT. As protein: CASSLATGYPNNSPLHF.

V is TRBV19 and J is TRBJ2-1; D is perhaps TRBD2 (6 bases). The V and J ends lost 6 bases and 12 bases respectively, with 18 bases between them. This CDR3 comprises 13 residues. From germline, CDR1 is LNHDA and CDR2 SQIVND (reference sequence). CDR3 nucleotide sequence: TGTGCCAGTAGCCTGACTAGTCTGGGGGTGCAGTTCTTC. Its protein product is CASSLTSLGVQFF.

This clone was seen once. The chain couples TRBV18 to TRBJ2-1, with TRBD2 identical over 11 bases. V shed 2 bases and J 0 bases; nucleotides not matched to a gene: 9. CDR3 size: 19 residues. Germline CDR1 KGHSH, CDR2 LQKENI. The CDR3 DNA reads as TGTGCCAGCTCACCAGGAAGACTAGCGGGGCTAAGCTCCTACAATGAGCAGTTCTTC. As protein: CASSPGRLAGLSSYNEQFF.

V usage is TRBV28 and J usage is TRBJ1-2; TRBD1 is a possible D gene (6 bases). The CDR3 runs to 11 residues. The V and J ends lost 6 bases and 12 bases respectively, with 14 bases between them. Per the germline V gene, CDR1 is MDHEN and CDR2 is SYDVKM. The CDR3 DNA follows: TGTGCCAGCAGCTCTACAGGGTACCACACCTTC. Encoded protein: CASSSTGYHTF.

The CDR3 here is CASSHRSSGSSGTDTQYF. The CDR3, as DNA: TGTGCCAGCTCACATCGCTCTAGCGGGAGCTCGGGCACAGATACGCAGTATTTT. The chain recombines TRBV18 with TRBJ2-3; the match to TRBD2 covers 10 bases. The CDR3 covers 18 residues. Germline V gene sequence: CDR1 KGHSH, CDR2 LQKENI. J lost 1 base, V lost 4 bases, and 11 bases had no gene match.

The chain carries TRBV7-2 and TRBJ2-2, with 8 bases lining up with TRBD1. V dropped 6 bases and J dropped 6; count of bases not matched to a gene: 6. CDR3 length: 14 residues. CDR1 is SGHTA, CDR2 FQGNSA, per germline. CDR3: CASSKEQGAGELFF. The CDR3 DNA sequence: TGTGCCAGCAGTAAGGAACAGGGGGCCGGGGAGCTGTTTTTT.

This clone was seen once. The chain employs TRBV7-2 and TRBJ2-3; D is perhaps TRBD2 (5 bases). The V and J ends lost 5 bases and 14 bases respectively, with 17 bases between them. The germline V gene encodes CDR1 SGHTA and CDR2 FQGNSA. The CDR3 is made up of 12 amino acids. The CDR3 nucleotides read TGTGCCAGCAGCGGAGCGGCGGCACAACGGTATTTT. Its protein product is CASSGAAAQRYF.

This rearrangement joins TRBV30 to TRBJ1-5, with a possible D match to TRBD1 (5 bases). This CDR3 is built from 17 residues. Looked up from germline, CDR1 is GTSNPN and CDR2 is SVGIG (reference sequence). V was clipped by 2 bases and J by 0 bases, with 17 bases between them. The chain's CDR3 is CAWSRAGPEDSNQPQHF. The CDR3 coding sequence is TGTGCCTGGAGTCGGGCAGGGCCAGAGGATAGCAATCAGCCCCAGCATTTT.

V usage is TRBV7-2 and J usage is TRBJ2-3; D may be TRBD2 (6 bases). The V gene's germline CDR1 is SGHTA and CDR2 FQGNSA. CDR3 length: 14 residues. Between the trimmed V and J ends, which lost 3 bases and 1 base, there was a span of 8 bases. This CDR3 reads CASSLASGTDTQYF. DNA for the CDR3: TGTGCCAGCAGCTTGGCTAGCGGCACAGATACGCAGTATTTT.

In this sample, this clone turned up a few times. The V and J genes are TRBV12-3 or TRBV12-4 and TRBJ2-3; D is perhaps TRBD1 (5 bases). Trimming shortened V by 5 bases and J by 3 bases, and 9 bases separated the two germline ends. The CDR3 covers 13 residues. The CDR3 DNA reads TGTGCCAGCAGTACCAGACAGACAGATACGCAGTATTTT. It translates to CASSTRQTDTQYF.

This rearrangement joins TRBV19 to TRBJ1-5, with D tentatively TRBD1 (6 bases). CDR3 length: 17 amino acids. Trimming cost V 5 bases and J 0 bases, with 17 bases left between them. Germline CDR1 LNHDA, CDR2 SQIVND (reference sequence). CDR3 amino acids: CASSGRTEIYSNQPQHF. In DNA, the CDR3 is TGTGCCAGTAGTGGCAGGACAGAAATCTATAGCAATCAGCCCCAGCATTTT.

J is TRBJ2-5 and V is TRBV9; TRBD1 is a possible D gene (6 bases). The CDR3 runs 15 residues. Trimming left V 0 bases short and J 1 base short, with 10 bases between. Germline values: CDR1 SGDLS, CDR2 YYNGEE. The CDR3 loop reads CASSVVGQSQETQYF. In DNA form, the CDR3 reads TGTGCCAGCAGCGTAGTAGGACAGTCCCAAGAGACCCAGTACTTC.

The rearrangement uses TRBV29-1 and TRBJ2-3, with no clear D. This CDR3 has 11 amino acids. V was shortened by 4 bases and J by 6 bases, with 8 bases between the two germline ends. Germline V gene sequence: CDR1 SQVTM, CDR2 ANQGSEA. As DNA, the CDR3 is TGCAGCGTTGGCTCCCGGGATACGCAGTATTTT. Its translation: CSVGSRDTQYF.

The chain joins TRBV9 to TRBJ2-7, with TRBD2 matching over 8 bases. The ends lost 7 bases at V and 5 bases at J; junction bases unmatched: 11. The length of the CDR3 is 14 residues. Germline-derived CDR1 and CDR2 are SGDLS and YYNGEE. CDR3 DNA: TGTGCCAGCGCCGGGGGGGGGCCATCGGACGAGCAGTACTTC. Protein: CASAGGGPSDEQYF.

The CDR3 DNA is TGTGCCAGCAGTTACCAGGACTATGAGCAGTTCTTC. The encoded protein is CASSYQDYEQFF. V gene TRBV6-2 or TRBV6-3 combines with J gene TRBJ2-1, with D possibly matching TRBD2 (5 bases). There are 12 residues in the CDR3. Germline CDR1 MNHEY, CDR2 SVGEGT. V lost 2 bases and J lost 8, with 7 bases in between.

The rearrangement joins TRBV15 to TRBJ2-5, with TRBD2 identical over 15 bases. V shed 3 bases, J shed 4 bases, and the junction held 0 bases outside the gene matches. Germline-derived CDR1 and CDR2 are LNHNV and YYDKDF (reference sequence). This CDR3 is built from 15 residues. Here the CDR3 DNA reads TGTGCCACCAGCAGGGGACTAGCGGGAGGAGAGACCCAGTACTTC. Translated: CATSRGLAGGETQYF.

In nucleotides, the CDR3 is TGTGCCATCCGACAGGGAGGAGACTACAATGAGCAGTTCTTC. Amino acids: CAIRQGGDYNEQFF. V is TRBV28 and J is TRBJ2-1; D might be TRBD1 (7 bases). This CDR3 has 14 amino acids. CDR1 MDHEN and CDR2 SYDVKM come from the germline V gene. V lost 10 bases to trimming and J lost 3 bases, with 16 bases between them.

The chain links TRBV3-1 (or the pseudogene TRBV3-2) to TRBJ2-4; 7 bases align to TRBD2. Trimming removed 0 bases from V and 0 bases from J; junction bases left unmatched: 8. CDR1 is LGHDT, CDR2 YNNKEL, per germline (reference sequence). The CDR3 is 18 residues long. The CDR3 DNA is TGTGCCAGCAGCCAAGATTCAGGACTAGTGGTAGCCAAAAACATTCAGTACTTC. It codes for CASSQDSGLVVAKNIQYF.

V and J are TRBV3-1 (or the pseudogene TRBV3-2) and TRBJ2-2, with no clear D. The CDR3 consists of 12 residues. Germline V lookup: CDR1 LGHDT, CDR2 YNNKEL (reference sequence). The germline V and J ends were trimmed by 5 bases and 9 bases, with 10 bases remaining between them. The CDR3 region is CASSNGYRELFF. The CDR3 region has the DNA TGTGCCAGCAGCAACGGTTACCGGGAGCTGTTTTTT.

The V and J genes are TRBV27 and TRBJ1-2, with D hard to call. The CDR3 totals 17 residues. The V end lost 2 bases, the J end lost 6 bases, and 22 bases lay between the germline ends. CDR1 and CDR2 (germline): MNHEY, SMNVEV (reference sequence). CDR3 nucleotides: TGTGCCAGCAGTTTAAAATTCCCAACGGGCCCGAGGGATGGCTACACCTTC. This codes for CASSLKFPTGPRDGYTF.

The chain has TRBV2 and TRBJ2-1; 9 bases agree with TRBD1. The CDR3 extends over 15 amino acids. Germline V gene data show CDR1 as SNHLY and CDR2 as FYNNEI. The ends lost 6 bases at V and 5 bases at J; junction bases unmatched: 8. The CDR3 region has the DNA TGTGCCAGCAGCCAACAGGGGGCGCAAGACAATGAGCAGTTCTTC. Protein product: CASSQQGAQDNEQFF.